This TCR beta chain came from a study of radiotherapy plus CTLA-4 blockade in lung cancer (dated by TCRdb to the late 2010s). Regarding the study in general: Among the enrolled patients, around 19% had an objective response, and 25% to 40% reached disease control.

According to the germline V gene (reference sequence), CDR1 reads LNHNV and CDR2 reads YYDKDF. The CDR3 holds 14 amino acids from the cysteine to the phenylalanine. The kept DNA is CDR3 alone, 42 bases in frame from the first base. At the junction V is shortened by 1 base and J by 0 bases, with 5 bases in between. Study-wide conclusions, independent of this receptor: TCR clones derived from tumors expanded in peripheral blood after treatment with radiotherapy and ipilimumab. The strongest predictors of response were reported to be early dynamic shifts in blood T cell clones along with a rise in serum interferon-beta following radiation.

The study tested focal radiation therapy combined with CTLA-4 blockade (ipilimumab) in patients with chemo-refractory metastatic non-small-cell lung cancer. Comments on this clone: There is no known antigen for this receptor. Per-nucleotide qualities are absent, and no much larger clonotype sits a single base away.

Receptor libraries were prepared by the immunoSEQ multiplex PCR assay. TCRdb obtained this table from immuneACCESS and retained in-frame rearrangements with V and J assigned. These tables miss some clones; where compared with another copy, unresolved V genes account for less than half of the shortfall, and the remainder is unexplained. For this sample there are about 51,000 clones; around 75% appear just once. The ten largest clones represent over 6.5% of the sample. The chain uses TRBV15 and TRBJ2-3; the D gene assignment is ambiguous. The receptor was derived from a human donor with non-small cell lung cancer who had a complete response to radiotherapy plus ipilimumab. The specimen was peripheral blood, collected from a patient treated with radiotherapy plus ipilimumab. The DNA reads TGTGCCACCAGCAGAGTCCAGAGCACAGATACGCAGTATTTT. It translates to CATSRVQSTDTQYF.